This T cell receptor beta chain was captured by sequencing in a study of shared clonotypes between healthy human individuals (dated by TCRdb to between 2020 and 2021). At the level of the whole study: The cohort comprised a couple of women and three men aged 18 to 49 years. For each donor, three plates each were used for CD4 naive and CD4 memory, two plates were used for CD8 naive, and one plate was used for CD8 memory. Blood TCR repertoires of five healthy adults were deeply sequenced to estimate repertoire size and the extent of clonotype sharing between individuals. To increase sequencing depth and limit assay-specific biases, different laboratories used diverse techniques to prepare libraries and sequence TCR repertoires. Per donor, leukapheresis produced somewhere between about 0.8 and 9 billion PBMCs.

Healthy HIV-negative adults with no recently reported acute infections or vaccinations were included as donors. Only Caucasian adults living in Nashville, Tennessee, USA were represented among the donors. CD4+ T cells were enriched through magnetic negative selection, after which naive cells were positively selected on CD45RA and the remaining negative fraction served as the memory subset. After blood collection by leukapheresis, PBMCs were isolated using Ficoll-Histopaque density gradient centrifugation and then cryopreserved in the vapor phase of liquid nitrogen. Analytical flow cytometry was used to check the purity and quantity of each magnetically sorted T cell population. Genomic DNA was isolated from each sorted fraction and quantified by UV absorbance on a Nanodrop 2000c. V was cut back by 2 bases and J by 9 bases, leaving a gap of 20 bases between them. Per the germline V gene, SGHVS is the CDR1 and FQNEAQ is the CDR2. The CDR3 numbers 16 residues from cysteine through phenylalanine. Here the CDR3 DNA is all that survives: 48 bases in frame from base 1.

Concerning this clone itself: Its antigen remains undetermined. Per-nucleotide qualities are absent, and no much larger clonotype sits a single base away.

TCR CDR3 regions were amplified from genomic DNA by multiplex PCR using the deep immunoSEQ assay. For each cell subset, the extracted genomic DNA was distributed evenly across all wells of several immunoSEQ 96-well plates, and each plate served as one replicate. Each replicate PCR for sorted subsets received roughly 0.2 ug genomic DNA, equal to tens of thousands of T cell genomes. Purified libraries were quantified with a Qubit 3.0 fluorometer, sized on a Bioanalyzer 2100, and re-quantified with the KAPA Library Quantification kit. Every immunoSEQ 96-well plate was sequenced on a dedicated single-read 150-cycle Illumina NextSeq 550 flow cell. As for the original processing: Because the immunoSEQ output held only junctional sequences and lacked quality scores, the filtering could not match the filtering applied to full-length reads. To assign V/J genes and CDR3, sequences were annotated using PyIR, a Python wrapper for IgBLAST v1.9, with IMGT germline references. Reads were removed for weak V/J assignments (E-value above 1e-6), missing CDR3, stop codons, out-of-frame junctions, or ambiguous translated residues. V3J clonotypes were defined as sequences sharing the same inferred V gene, J gene, and CDR3 amino acid sequence. Percentage overlap between repertoires was calculated by dividing the number of shared unique clonotypes by the size of the smaller repertoire. Richness of each repertoire was evaluated using RTK rarefaction, the Chao1 estimator, and Recon v2.1 estimates of unobserved clonotypes. Generation probabilities for all TCRbeta clonotypes obtained by the gDNA method from a handful of donors were computed using OLGA. The table comes from immuneACCESS by way of TCRdb, which keeps in-frame sequences with V and J called. Part of the clones is missing from these tables; in studies checked, under half for an unresolved V gene and the rest for unknown reasons. V and J calls and clone size follow that table, whereas D and trimming were derived from the DNA. This sample holds a few million clones; about 90% were observed only once. The ten largest clonotypes hold approximately 0.39% of the sample.

Overall study outcomes, separate from this receptor: Because the study included a small number of donors, the genetic and exposure-history diversity represented was limited. Rarefaction of sorted-subset datasets indicated incomplete sequencing despite the large sequencing depth. Compared with non-shared clonotypes, clonotypes shared by all four sorted-subset donors had higher generation probabilities. Pairwise subsampling indicated that sequencing depth was expected to affect the degree of clonotype sharing among donors. Larger estimated clonotype richness was generally found for naive subsets than for memory subsets. When a handful of donors were compared, the shared fraction of clonotypes was roughly 5% for naive CD4, less than 4% for naive CD8, 2% to 2.5% for memory CD4, and about 0.36% for memory CD8. Only blood was sampled, and tissue TCR repertoires likely differ from those in blood.

The chain is made from TRBV7-8 and TRBJ2-1, with a tentative D call of TRBD1 or TRBD2, each matching 5 bases. Specimen: naive CD4+ T cells from PBMCs. What the cell subset or site label conveys for this sample: CD45RA+ positively selected. The TCR comes from a man aged 18 to 29 in good health. Some clones in this sample may be carry-over from other donors' samples. Here the CDR3 is given as CASSLQARGGLSEQFF. The DNA reads TGTGCCAGCAGCTTACAGGCCCGGGGCGGGTTAAGTGAGCAGTTCTTC.